These T cell receptor beta chains were read from a single sample in a study of shared clonotypes between healthy human individuals. Profiling relied on immunoSEQ multiplex PCR, and the TCRdb table lists in-frame clones only, not all of them. Among roughly 700,000 clones, 90% were seen once, and the ten largest hold 30% to 40%. Sequencing was done on a sample of memory CD8+ T cells from PBMCs. The receptors here all came from a man younger than 30 in good health. Some clones in this sample may be carry-over from other donors' samples. Both conserved end residues are part of each CDR3. A D gene is named only where the DNA matches it firmly. Rows may omit the clone size; those that give it use once, few, many or a size class.

>TRBJ1-1|NA|NA|TRBV9
TGTGCCAGCAGCGGTTACAGGGAAGGGGGGTCGGCTTTCTTT
CASSGYREGGSAFF
>TRBJ2-2|NA|NA|TRBV15
TGTGCCACCAGCCGCGACGCCGGGGAGCTGTTTTTT
CATSRDAGELFF
>TRBJ2-5|NA|NA|TRBV4-3
TGCGCCAGCAGCCAATCTAGCCGGGAGACCCAGTACTTC
CASSQSSRETQYF
>TRBJ2-2|NA|TRBD2|TRBV28
TGTGCCGCCTCGCGGGGGACGAACACCGGGGAGCTGTTTTTT
CAASRGTNTGELFF
>TRBJ2-3|once|NA|TRBV30
TGTGCCTGGAGTGTATACAGGGTAGCGGATACGCAGTATTTT
CAWSVYRVADTQYF
>TRBJ2-3|NA|TRBD2|TRBV7-8
TGTGCCAGCAGCTTAGTGCAGCGGGAGAGAAGTTTACAGTATTTT
CASSLVQRERSLQYF
>TRBJ2-5|NA|TRBD2|TRBV6-5
TGTGCCAGCCGGAGACTAGCGGGAGAGGTGGAGACCCAGTACTTC
CASRRLAGEVETQYF
>TRBJ1-1|NA|NA|TRBV10-3
TGTGCCATCAGTGAGGGCAGGGCAAACACTGAAGCTTTCTTT
CAISEGRANTEAFF
>TRBJ2-5|NA|NA|TRBV18
TGTGCCAGCTCACCTGAGCGGACAGTCACCCAAGAGACCCAGTACTTC
CASSPERTVTQETQYF
>TRBJ2-7|NA|NA|TRBV28
TGTGCCAGCAGTATCGAGCTTCTAGGGCAGTACTTC
CASSIELLGQYF
>TRBJ1-5|NA|NA|TRBV7-9
TGTGCCAGCAGCTTAGGAGGTGGTCTGGGTCAGCCCCAGCATTTT
CASSLGGGLGQPQHF
>TRBJ2-7|NA|TRBD1|TRBV10-3
TGTGCCATCAGTGAGTCGATGACAGGGTACGAGCAGTACTTC
CAISESMTGYEQYF
>TRBJ2-1|once|TRBD2|TRBV18
TGTGCCAGCTCACCCCCATCCCTAGCGGCCACCTACAATGAGCAGTTCTTC
CASSPPSLAATYNEQFF
>TRBJ2-1|NA|TRBD2|TRBV5-7
TGTGCCAGCAGCTTGCAGGGGCGCAGGACTAGCGGGTGCAATGAGCAGTTCTTC
CASSLQGRRTSGCNEQFF
>TRBJ2-7|NA|TRBD2|TRBV4-3
TGCGCCAGCAGCCAAGATTCGGATGGGGAGGGGTACGAGCAGTACTTC
CASSQDSDGEGYEQYF